The 17 T cell receptor beta chains presented below share a single source sample, sequenced in a study of identical twins. TCRdb processed the 5' RACE reads anew with MiXCR; each CDR3 protein has one entry. The repertoire holds 510,000 or so distinct CDR3 sequences, with roughly 15% as singletons. The sample also formed part of further work on yellow fever vaccine responses in identical twins.

Source material: CD4+ T cells sorted from blood. Receptors were obtained from a woman between 18 and 29 years old in good health.

CDR3 region: CASSKHRKNTEAFF. The CDR3 DNA follows: TGTGCCAGCAGCAAACACAGGAAAAACACTGAAGCTTTCTTT. The gene calls are TRBV7-9 and TRBJ1-1, with a weak D call TRBD1 (5 bases). Germline assignment: CDR1 SEHNR and CDR2 FQNEAQ (reference sequence). Trimming took 5 bases from V and 2 from J, leaving 12 bases between them. The length of the CDR3 is 14 residues.

This clonotype was counted ten times or more. J is TRBJ2-2 and V is TRBV7-2; a weak D match, TRBD1 (6 bases). The CDR3 covers 14 residues. Trimming cost V 5 bases and J 7 bases, with 14 bases left between them. Per the germline V gene, CDR1 is SGHTA and CDR2 is FQGNSA. The CDR3 coding sequence is TGTGCCAGCAGCCTGGGACATCGTAACGGGGAGCTGTTTTTT. Translating it yields CASSLGHRNGELFF.

This clonotype was counted only a few times. The CDR3 region is CASSDDGNGYTF. In DNA, the CDR3 is TGTGCCAGCAGTGACGACGGGAATGGCTACACCTTC. The V gene is TRBV2, the J gene TRBJ1-2; D call uncertain. The CDR3 length is 12 residues. Germline lookup yields CDR1 SNHLY and CDR2 FYNNEI. V gave up 3 bases and J gave up 6 bases, with 8 bases separating them.

The chain recombines TRBV11-2 with TRBJ2-3; tentatively, D is TRBD2 (6 bases). The ends were cut back, 6 bases at V and 0 bases at J, with 22 bases in the middle. In germline, CDR1 is SGHAT, CDR2 FQNNGV. The CDR3 has 18 amino acids. The CDR3 DNA follows: TGTGCCAGCAGACGACCGGGACTGAAAAAGTCTAGCACAGATACGCAGTATTTT. It encodes CASRRPGLKKSSTDTQYF.

This clonotype was recorded a few times. The gene calls are TRBV20-1 and TRBJ2-1; D unresolved. There are 14 residues in the CDR3. Trimming removed 3 bases from V and 4 bases from J, with 13 bases in between. Germline CDR1 DFQATT, CDR2 SNEGSKA (reference sequence). The CDR3 spells CSARPQTLYNEQFF. DNA for the CDR3: TGCAGTGCTAGGCCGCAGACCCTTTACAATGAGCAGTTCTTC.

This clonotype was detected ten times or more. The chain is built from TRBV12-3 or TRBV12-4 and TRBJ2-1; TRBD2 matches at 12 bases. The CDR3 runs 16 residues. Trimming cost V 5 bases and J 5 bases; bases outside gene matches: 7. The CDR3 DNA reads TGTGCCAGCAGTCCCGGACTAGCGGGACGTCACAATGAGCAGTTCTTC. As protein: CASSPGLAGRHNEQFF.

This clonotype has only a few counts. The chain couples TRBV5-4 to TRBJ2-3; no firm D call. The germline gives CDR1 SGHNT, CDR2 YYREEE (reference sequence). The CDR3 runs 14 residues. Trimming cost V 4 bases and J 2 bases, with 11 bases left between them. The CDR3 protein is CASSLNQLTDTQYF. The CDR3 nucleotides read TGTGCCAGCAGCCTGAATCAACTCACAGATACGCAGTATTTT.

Many counts were recorded for this clonotype. The rearrangement uses TRBV24-1 and TRBJ2-1, with 12 bases that match TRBD2. The J segment lost 7 bases and the V segment lost 3 bases, leaving 6 bases of the junction unmatched. The germline gives CDR1 KGHDR, CDR2 SFDVKD. This CDR3 is built from 16 residues. The CDR3 sequence: CATSDAPTSGRNEQFF. The CDR3 DNA sequence: TGTGCCACCAGTGATGCCCCGACTAGCGGGAGAAATGAGCAGTTCTTC.

The chain has TRBV6-1 and TRBJ2-3; D is ambiguous. V lost 5 bases and J 0 bases, leaving 12 bases between the germline ends. The CDR3 has 15 residues. Germline CDR1 and CDR2: MNHNS and SASEGT. The CDR3 spells CASSQLTPSTDTQYF. As DNA, the CDR3 is TGTGCCAGCAGTCAACTTACTCCTAGCACAGATACGCAGTATTTT.

The chain uses TRBV7-9 and TRBJ2-3; tentatively, D is TRBD1 or TRBD2 (5 bases each). Germline lookup yields CDR1 SEHNR and CDR2 FQNEAQ (reference sequence). There are 16 residues in the CDR3. V dropped 5 bases and J dropped 0 bases, with 15 bases sitting between them. The CDR3 bases are TGTGCCAGCAGCCCCCTTGCATGGGGGAGCACAGATACGCAGTATTTT. Amino acids: CASSPLAWGSTDTQYF.

V and J are TRBV12-3 or TRBV12-4 and TRBJ1-4; 8 bases are shared with TRBD1. The V gene end was trimmed by 6 bases and the J gene end by 2 bases; junction bases not matched to a gene: 5. The CDR3 spans 15 residues. The DNA of the CDR3 is TGTGCCAGCAGAAGACAGGGGTCGACTAATGAAAAACTGTTTTTT. It encodes CASRRQGSTNEKLFF.

This clonotype was seen only a few times. The V call is TRBV12-3 or TRBV12-4, the J call TRBJ2-3; 11 nucleotides match TRBD2. The length of the CDR3 is 18 residues. With V trimmed by 6 bases and J by 0 bases, 11 bases remained unmatched. The CDR3 bases are TGTGCCAGCAGCTCCAGACTAGCGGGGATAACCAGCACAGATACGCAGTATTTT. This gives the protein CASSSRLAGITSTDTQYF.

The chain carries TRBV4-1 and TRBJ2-1, with 9 bases identical to TRBD1. Germline trimming cut 0 bases from V and 3 bases from J; bases unmatched to any gene: 3. This CDR3 comprises 16 residues. CDR1 MGHRA and CDR2 YSYEKL come from the germline V gene. CDR3 in amino acids: CASSQDTGGYYNEQFF. The CDR3 bases are TGCGCCAGCAGCCAAGATACAGGGGGCTACTACAATGAGCAGTTCTTC.

V gene TRBV12-3 or TRBV12-4 combines with J gene TRBJ2-3; 7 nucleotides match TRBD2. The CDR3 runs to 15 residues. With 1 base clipped from V and 5 bases from J, the junction kept 6 bases outside the gene matches. In DNA, the CDR3 is TGTGCCAGCAGTTTAGGGAGCGGGGCGGTAGATACGCAGTATTTT. This translates into CASSLGSGAVDTQYF.

The rearrangement uses TRBV20-1 and TRBJ2-1; TRBD2 aligns across 14 bases. J was trimmed by 0 bases and V by 6 bases; bases with no gene match: 7. Germline V CDR1 and CDR2: DFQATT, SNEGSKA (reference sequence). The CDR3 length is 17 residues. The CDR3 sequence: CSASGTSGGSSYNEQFF. The CDR3 DNA reads TGCAGTGCCTCCGGGACTAGCGGGGGTAGCTCCTACAATGAGCAGTTCTTC.

This chain uses TRBV12-3 or TRBV12-4 with TRBJ2-1; the D is unclear. The V end was cut by 3 bases, the J end by 6 bases, with 9 bases between. The CDR3 is 13 amino acids. CDR3 coding DNA: TGTGCCAGCAGTTTTCGGCAGTTCAATGAGCAGTTCTTC. Translated, it gives CASSFRQFNEQFF.

The rearrangement uses TRBV5-6 and TRBJ1-2, with 7 bases lining up with TRBD1. The CDR3 has 16 residues. Germline lookup yields CDR1 SGHDT and CDR2 YYEEEE. J lost 2 bases, V lost 3 bases, and 10 bases had no gene match. CDR3 nucleotides: TGTGCCAGCAGCTACACAAGGGGACAGCAAAACTATGGCTACACCTTC. Protein: CASSYTRGQQNYGYTF.